The 9 T cell receptor beta chains below all came from one sample that was sequenced in a study of T cells in Graves' hyperthyroidism and ophthalmopathy. What was amplified from RNA transcripts were TCR beta CDR3 regions. The study used the HTBI primer set for a first-round RT-PCR of the TCR CDR3. Using its own MiXCR run on the multiplex PCR reads, TCRdb lists one record per CDR3 protein. The sample lists roughly 350,000 distinct CDR3 sequences; more than 11% were seen once. Sequenced input: blood. The receptors here all came from a young woman with Graves' hyperthyroidism.

A word on this clonotype: A read error is possible here, since a much larger clone lies one base away. In this CDR3 the conserved last residue, phenylalanine or tryptophan, is missing, so a read error is likely. The chain uses TRBV12-3 or TRBV12-4 and TRBJ2-2, with TRBD2 identical over 9 bases. The CDR3 has 18 residues. V was pared by 5 bases and J by 5 bases, with 15 bases of the junction left unmatched. The CDR3 region has the DNA TGTGCCAGCAGTCCACCGCAAGCGGGAGGCCGTGGGACCGGGGAGCTGTTTTCT. Protein sequence: CASSPPQAGGRGTGELFS.

The chain carries TRBV11-2 and TRBJ2-1; D is undetermined. Deletions cut 3 bases from V and 8 bases from J, with 8 bases between. Germline V gene sequence: CDR1 SGHAT, CDR2 FQNNGV. The CDR3 is 12 residues long. CDR3 region: CASSLGRYEQFF. CDR3 bases: TGTGCCAGCAGCTTGGGTCGGTATGAGCAGTTCTTC.

This chain connects TRBV27 to TRBJ2-1, with TRBD2 identical over 9 bases. Per germline, CDR1 MNHEY and CDR2 SMNVEV (reference sequence). V shed 3 bases and J 5 bases; nucleotides not matched to a gene: 8. This CDR3 spans 16 amino acids. The CDR3 coding sequence is TGTGCCAGCAGTTTGTTACTAGCGGGCCGACACAATGAGCAGTTCTTC. Residues: CASSLLLAGRHNEQFF.

This chain connects TRBV2 to TRBJ2-5; D may correspond to TRBD1 or TRBD2 (5 bases each). V lost 10 bases to trimming and J lost 4 bases, with 10 bases between them. The CDR3 has 11 amino acids. In germline, CDR1 is SNHLY, CDR2 FYNNEI. The DNA of the CDR3 is TGTGCCACCGGGACGGGAGAGACCCAGTACTTC. This encodes CATGTGETQYF.

This clonotype was counted a few times. The CDR3 bases are TGTGCCAGTAGTATAGACACGACAGGCTCGGGAAACACCATATATTTT. Amino acids: CASSIDTTGSGNTIYF. The chain is built from TRBV19 and TRBJ1-3; tentative D call: TRBD1 (6 bases). V was clipped by 0 bases and J by 4 bases, with 13 bases between them. Per the germline V gene, CDR1 is LNHDA and CDR2 is SQIVND (reference sequence). This CDR3 comprises 16 residues. The whole variable domain, filled in from reference TRBV19 and TRBJ1-3, reads DGGITQSPKYLFRKEGQNVTLSCEQNLNHDAMYWYRQDPGQGLRLIYYSQIVNDFQKGDIAEGYSVSREKKESFPLTVTSAQKNPTAFYLCASSIDTTGSGNTIYFGEGSWLTVV.

There are a few counts of this clonotype. The rearrangement links TRBV6-1 to TRBJ1-3; tentatively, D is TRBD1 (6 bases). This CDR3 spans 14 amino acids. The ends were cut back, 6 bases at V and 0 bases at J, with 9 bases in the middle. CDR1 is MNHNS, CDR2 SASEGT, per germline. The CDR3 DNA sequence: TGTGCCAGCAGACAGGGAAACTCTGGAAACACCATATATTTT. As protein: CASRQGNSGNTIYF.

There are many counts of this clonotype. The chain uses TRBV6-5 and TRBJ1-6, with D perhaps matching TRBD1 (5 bases). This CDR3 comprises 14 residues. The germline V gene encodes CDR1 MNHEY and CDR2 SVGAGI. V was cut by 0 bases and J by 10 bases, with 10 bases left in between. This CDR3 reads CASSYSGLGSPLHF. The DNA for the CDR3 is TGTGCCAGCAGTTACTCGGGGCTGGGGTCACCCCTCCACTTT.

This clonotype showed up many times. The genes are TRBV30 and TRBJ1-1, with 9 bases matching TRBD1. Unmatched junction bases numbered 3, after V lost 3 bases and J lost 1 base. Per germline, CDR1 GTSNPN and CDR2 SVGIG (reference sequence). This CDR3 spans 14 amino acids. The CDR3 bases are TGTGCCTGGAGGGGGACAGGGAAGAACACTGAAGCTTTCTTT. Translated: CAWRGTGKNTEAFF.

The DNA of the CDR3 is TGTGCCTGGAGTTTTCGGCAGTTCTATCAGCCCCAGCATTTT. Translated, it gives CAWSFRQFYQPQHF. The chain joins TRBV30 to TRBJ1-5; D call uncertain. This CDR3 is 14 amino acids long. The ends were cut back, 2 bases at V and 5 bases at J, with 13 bases in the middle. Per germline, CDR1 GTSNPN and CDR2 SVGIG (reference sequence).